The 28 T cell receptor beta chains given below trace back to one sample, sequenced in a study of CD8+ T cells in alopecia areata. The sequencing template was cDNA reverse transcribed from extracted RNA. TCRdb keeps only in-frame clones here, not all; method: immunoSEQ multiplex PCR. This sample yields roughly 150,000 clones, of which 45% to 60% are seen a single time; about 4.3% belongs to the top ten. Input material: CD4+ T cells sorted from blood. Source of these receptors: a human donor in good health.

The chain links TRBV29-1 to TRBJ2-7; D possibly corresponds to TRBD1 (6 bases). V was cut by 4 bases and J by 3 bases, with 13 bases left in between. The CDR3 sequence is 13 residues long. From germline, CDR1 is SQVTM and CDR2 ANQGSEA. The CDR3 DNA sequence: TGCAGCGTTGGACAGGTTGAGAACTACGAGCAGTACTTC. Translation: CSVGQVENYEQYF.

The chain links TRBV5-1 to TRBJ2-7; no definite D call. V gave up 5 bases and J gave up 6 bases, with 18 bases separating them. The germline gives CDR1 SGHRS, CDR2 YFSETQ. The CDR3 totals 14 residues. The CDR3 is CASRVSSANVEQYF. The CDR3 DNA sequence: TGCGCCAGCAGAGTGAGTTCTGCGAATGTCGAGCAGTACTTC.

The chain combines TRBV7-8 with TRBJ1-5; D gene unclear. V lost 5 bases to trimming and J lost 9 bases, with 20 bases between them. Per germline, CDR1 SGHVS and CDR2 FQNEAQ. This CDR3 comprises 15 residues. The chain's CDR3 is CASSDRGPPPSPQHF. The CDR3 DNA sequence: TGTGCCAGCAGCGACCGCGGCCCACCCCCTTCGCCCCAGCATTTT.

The V call is TRBV6-5, the J call TRBJ2-5; 10 nucleotides agree with TRBD2. Trimming took 6 bases from V and 5 from J; bases not matched to a gene: 3. Per the germline V gene, CDR1 is MNHEY and CDR2 is SVGAGI. CDR3 length: 13 residues. The CDR3 loop reads CASRLAGMETQYF. The DNA of the CDR3 is TGTGCCAGCAGACTAGCGGGAATGGAGACCCAGTACTTC.

The chain employs TRBV25-1 and TRBJ2-7, with 9 bases aligning to TRBD1. This CDR3 is 15 amino acids long. With 6 bases clipped from V and 5 bases from J, the junction kept 11 bases outside the gene matches. The germline V gene encodes CDR1 MGHDK and CDR2 SYGVNS. CDR3 sequence reads: CASSGVGTGNHEQYF. The CDR3 bases are TGTGCCAGCAGCGGGGTCGGGACAGGGAACCACGAGCAGTACTTC.

This clone was seen only a few times. The chain couples TRBV6-1 to TRBJ2-7, with 8 positions matching TRBD2. Germline V gene lookup returns CDR1 MNHNS and CDR2 SASEGT. The CDR3 sequence is 18 residues long. With 4 bases clipped from V and 3 bases from J, the junction kept 17 bases outside the gene matches. The CDR3 is CASSADRVAGTSIYEQYF. The DNA of the CDR3 is TGTGCCAGCAGTGCCGACCGAGTAGCGGGGACATCTATCTACGAGCAGTACTTC.

There are a few counts of this clone. The chain employs TRBV29-1 and TRBJ2-3, with D perhaps matching TRBD1 (5 bases). Germline loops: CDR1 SQVTM, CDR2 ANQGSEA. The CDR3 length is 11 residues. Trimming took off 4 bases at V and 11 bases at J, with 13 bases between the two ends. This chain's CDR3 is CSVGAGFGQYF. The DNA of the CDR3 is TGCAGCGTTGGAGCAGGGTTCGGGCAGTATTTT.

The chain is built from TRBV2 and TRBJ2-1; 8 nucleotides agree with TRBD2. Looked up from germline, CDR1 is SNHLY and CDR2 is FYNNEI. There are 15 residues in the CDR3. The V and J ends lost 4 bases and 6 bases, in that order; junction bases with no gene match: 8. Written as DNA, the CDR3 is TGTGCCAGCAGTGCGGGAGCGGGAGTTGGCAATGAGCAGTTCTTC. Its translation is CASSAGAGVGNEQFF.

A few counts support this clone. This chain uses TRBV29-1 with TRBJ1-2; perhaps TRBD1 as D (6 bases). Germline-derived CDR1 and CDR2 are SQVTM and ANQGSEA. The length of the CDR3 is 14 residues. V was pared by 3 bases and J by 7 bases, with 18 bases between. The DNA for the CDR3 is TGCAGCGTTGACGTCGGGGGCTTTGGTGGTGGCTACACCTTC. Encoded protein: CSVDVGGFGGGYTF.

The chain joins TRBV10-3 to TRBJ2-7; 11 bases are a match to TRBD1. V was clipped by 3 bases and J by 6 bases; unmatched bases: 4. Germline CDR1 ENHRY, CDR2 SYGVKD. This CDR3 has 14 residues. This CDR3 reads CAISDPGQGGEQYF. DNA for the CDR3: TGTGCCATCAGTGACCCGGGACAGGGGGGCGAGCAGTACTTC.

In its sample, this clone was seen many times. The gene calls are TRBV28 and TRBJ1-4; D is unclear. With 6 bases removed from V and 8 bases from J, the gap between germline ends came to 16 bases. Germline CDR1 and CDR2: MDHEN and SYDVKM. This CDR3 spans 14 amino acids. The CDR3 DNA reads as TGTGCCAGCAGGACCCCTGGGGTAGCAGAAAAACTGTTTTTT. Translation gives CASRTPGVAEKLFF. Using reference TRBV28 and TRBJ1-4 for the parts outside the CDR3, the full variable domain is DVKVTQSSRYLVKRTGEKVFLECVQDMDHENMFWYRQDPGLGLRLIYFSYDVKMKEKGDIPEGYSVSREKKERFSLILESASTNQTSMYLCASRTPGVAEKLFFGSGTQLSVL.

This clone was detected only a few times. The genes are TRBV19 and TRBJ2-7; the D gene could be TRBD1 or TRBD2 (5 bases each). Trimming removed 5 bases at V and 4 bases at J, with 18 bases between. Germline V gene lookup returns CDR1 LNHDA and CDR2 SQIVND (reference sequence). This CDR3 spans 15 amino acids. CDR3 sequence: CASSATPGTRYEQYF. The CDR3 DNA is TGTGCCAGTAGTGCTACCCCCGGGACGAGGTACGAGCAGTACTTC.

The chain links TRBV18 to TRBJ2-5; TRBD2 matches 7 bases. Trimming removed 8 bases from V and 5 bases from J; junction bases left unmatched: 11. Germline V gene data show CDR1 as KGHSH and CDR2 as LQKENI. The CDR3 covers 14 residues. CDR3 residues: CASQLGLGGETQYF. For the CDR3, the DNA is TGTGCCAGCCAACTTGGACTAGGCGGGGAGACCCAGTACTTC. Full variable domain (outside the CDR3, taken from reference TRBV18 and TRBJ2-5): NAGVMQNPRHLVRRRGQEARLRCSPMKGHSHVYWYRQLPEEGLKFMVYLQKENIIDESGMPKERFSAEFPKEGPSILRIQQVVRGDSAAYFCASQLGLGGETQYFGPGTRLLVL.

The chain carries TRBV7-9 and TRBJ2-2; D is tentatively TRBD1 or TRBD2 (5 bases each). This CDR3 has 14 residues. V lost 3 bases and J lost 7, with 12 bases in between. The V gene's germline CDR1 is SEHNR and CDR2 FQNEAQ (reference sequence). The DNA of the CDR3 is TGTGCCAGCAGCTTGGTTCAGGGAGTCGGGGAGCTGTTTTTT. Residues: CASSLVQGVGELFF.

The chain carries TRBV30 and TRBJ1-1; D not certain. Trimming removed 2 bases at V and 2 bases at J, with 9 bases between. CDR1 GTSNPN and CDR2 SVGIG come from the germline V gene (reference sequence). The CDR3 loop spans 13 amino acids. CDR3 sequence reads: CAWSTLINTEAFF. CDR3 sequence (DNA): TGTGCCTGGAGTACCCTTATCAACACTGAAGCTTTCTTT.

This clone was observed a handful of times. This chain joins TRBV28 and TRBJ2-7; weak D call: TRBD1 (6 bases). CDR3 length: 14 amino acids. The V and J ends lost 5 bases and 5 bases respectively, with 16 bases between them. In germline, CDR1 is MDHEN, CDR2 SYDVKM. CDR3 region: CASSLPGQVHEQYF. The CDR3 DNA reads as TGTGCCAGCAGTCTTCCGGGACAAGTCCACGAGCAGTACTTC.

In regard to this clone: Other DNA sequences of this sample code for an identical CDR3. The rearrangement uses TRBV30 and TRBJ2-3; D possibly corresponds to TRBD1 (6 bases). V shed 1 base and J shed 0 bases, with 17 bases lying between them. Per germline, CDR1 GTSNPN and CDR2 SVGIG (reference sequence). The CDR3 runs 17 residues. The CDR3 reads CAWSAEGGLGSTDTQYF. Written as DNA, the CDR3 is TGTGCCTGGAGTGCGGAAGGGGGATTAGGAAGCACAGATACGCAGTATTTT.

Only a few counts were recorded for this clone. This chain joins TRBV29-1 and TRBJ2-5, with D uncertain. Trimming pared 0 bases from V and 2 bases from J, leaving 13 bases between. CDR1 is SQVTM, CDR2 ANQGSEA, per germline. The CDR3 runs to 15 residues. The CDR3 nucleotides read TGCAGCGTTGAAGATGGCCTAATGGGGCAAGAGACCCAGTACTTC. Its protein product is CSVEDGLMGQETQYF.

The sample holds a few counts of this clone. This rearrangement joins TRBV29-1 to TRBJ1-2, with D hard to call. The CDR3 contains 12 residues. Trimming cost V 7 bases and J 2 bases, with 11 bases left between them. Germline CDR1 is SQVTM and CDR2 is ANQGSEA. CDR3 sequence reads: CSASHPNYGYTF. CDR3 DNA: TGCAGCGCTTCCCACCCGAACTATGGCTACACCTTC.

V gene TRBV9 combines with J gene TRBJ2-1; tentatively, D is TRBD1 (5 bases). The ends were cut back, 0 bases at V and 0 bases at J, with 10 bases in the middle. Germline CDR1 and CDR2: SGDLS and YYNGEE. This CDR3 spans 16 amino acids. The DNA for the CDR3 is TGTGCCAGCAGCGTAGATTACAGGAGCTCCTACAATGAGCAGTTCTTC. Residues: CASSVDYRSSYNEQFF.

This clone was observed once. The chain has TRBV7-2 and TRBJ2-1; 11 bases are a match to TRBD2. V trimming: 3 bases; J trimming: 5 bases; junction bases outside the gene matches: 0. CDR1 is SGHTA, CDR2 FQGNSA, per germline. The CDR3 is 14 amino acids. The CDR3 here is CASSFSGRDNEQFF. In DNA form, the CDR3 reads TGTGCCAGCAGCTTTAGCGGGAGGGACAATGAGCAGTTCTTC.

This clone showed up just a few times. The chain is built from TRBV30 and TRBJ1-5; D gene unclear. The CDR3 extends over 13 amino acids. CDR1 and CDR2 (germline): GTSNPN, SVGIG (reference sequence). V gave up 1 base and J gave up 3 bases, with 7 bases separating them. CDR3 sequence (DNA): TGTGCCTGGAGTGCAGAATACAATCAGCCCCAGCATTTT. Residues: CAWSAEYNQPQHF.

The genes are TRBV6-5 and TRBJ2-4, with TRBD2 identical over 7 bases. Trimming removed 6 bases from V and 6 bases from J; junction bases left unmatched: 8. Germline V gene lookup returns CDR1 MNHEY and CDR2 SVGAGI. The CDR3 covers 14 residues. The CDR3 nucleotides read TGTGCCAGCAGGAGCGGGGTTCGTCCAAACATTCAGTACTTC. This translates into CASRSGVRPNIQYF.

This clone was observed a handful of times. The chain employs TRBV28 and TRBJ2-2, with D perhaps TRBD2 (5 bases). Trimming shortened V by 6 bases and J by 4 bases, and 12 bases separated the two germline ends. Germline V gene data show CDR1 as MDHEN and CDR2 as SYDVKM. The CDR3 spans 14 residues. The CDR3 region is CASSRPAGTGELFF. As DNA, the CDR3 is TGTGCCAGCAGCCGACCTGCGGGCACCGGGGAGCTGTTTTTT.

The chain combines TRBV19 with TRBJ1-5, with 7 bases aligning to TRBD1. The CDR3 is 15 amino acids. V trimming: 3 bases; J trimming: 7 bases; junction bases outside the gene matches: 9. In germline, CDR1 is LNHDA, CDR2 SQIVND (reference sequence). CDR3 nucleotide sequence: TGTGCCAGTAGTATCCCCAGACAGGGTGTCCAGCCCCAGCATTTT. This encodes CASSIPRQGVQPQHF.

CDR3 in amino acids: CASSPGVAQVTQYF. Written as DNA, the CDR3 is TGTGCCAGCAGTCCTGGCGTGGCACAGGTTACGCAGTATTTT. The chain combines TRBV6-5 with TRBJ2-3, with D maybe TRBD1 (5 bases). Germline V CDR1 and CDR2: MNHEY, SVGAGI. Deletions cut 5 bases from V and 8 bases from J, with 17 bases between. The CDR3 consists of 14 residues.

In nucleotides, the CDR3 is TGCAGCGTTGAAGCGGCCAATTCCTACGAGCAGTACTTC. It translates to CSVEAANSYEQYF. The chain uses TRBV29-1 and TRBJ2-7, with D unclear. CDR3 length: 13 residues. CDR1 is SQVTM, CDR2 ANQGSEA, per germline. V lost 1 base and J 1 base, leaving 8 bases between the germline ends.

The chain recombines TRBV9 with TRBJ1-1; D is perhaps TRBD1 (5 bases). Germline V gene data show CDR1 as SGDLS and CDR2 as YYNGEE. V lost 0 bases and J lost 3, with 12 bases in between. The CDR3 is 15 amino acids. CDR3 sequence reads: CASSVEGLGDTEAFF. Written as DNA, the CDR3 is TGTGCCAGCAGCGTAGAAGGGCTGGGGGACACTGAAGCTTTCTTT.